The rows below give T cell receptor beta chains drawn from one sample of a study of spatial heterogeneity in lung cancer. A single record per CDR3 protein comes from TCRdb applying MiXCR to the 5' RACE reads. The sample lists about 100,000 distinct CDR3 sequences; about 4.4% were seen once. The sample consisted of lung tumor tissue, taken at surgery. The origin of the receptors is a male donor with early-stage non-small cell lung cancer. CDR3s include the opening cysteine and the closing phenylalanine or tryptophan. Each record gives: J gene, clone size, D gene, V gene, CDR3 DNA, CDR3 protein. The D gene is left open where the match is weak. Size is omitted from some rows. Given values are once, few, many or a class for expanded clones.

J gene: TRBJ1-1
clone size: many
D gene: NA
V gene: TRBV20-1
CDR3 DNA: TGCAGTGCTAGAGAGGGTACTGAAGCTTTCTTT
CDR3 protein: CSAREGTEAFF

J gene: TRBJ2-4
clone size: few
D gene: NA
V gene: TRBV28
CDR3 DNA: TGTGCCAGCAGTTCTAACCAAGGACAGCCATGGAATGGATACTTC
CDR3 protein: CASSSNQGQPWNGYF

J gene: TRBJ1-1
clone size: many
D gene: TRBD1
V gene: TRBV11-2
CDR3 DNA: TGTGCCAGCAGCTTGTACGGGACAGGGCGGGTCGCTGAAGCTTTCTTT
CDR3 protein: CASSLYGTGRVAEAFF

J gene: TRBJ2-3
clone size: many
D gene: NA
V gene: TRBV7-9
CDR3 DNA: TGTGCCAGCAGCAGGTTCGAGCGGGACAATCCGGATACGCAGTATTTT
CDR3 protein: CASSRFERDNPDTQYF

J gene: TRBJ1-1
clone size: many
D gene: NA
V gene: TRBV27
CDR3 DNA: TGTGCCAGCAGTTTATATACCGAGACAACTGAAGCTTTCTTT
CDR3 protein: CASSLYTETTEAFF

J gene: TRBJ2-7
clone size: few
D gene: NA
V gene: TRBV6-1
CDR3 DNA: TGTGCCAGCAGTTCCGCGGGCCAAACCTACGAGCAGTACTTC
CDR3 protein: CASSSAGQTYEQYF

J gene: TRBJ2-7
clone size: many
D gene: NA
V gene: TRBV5-1
CDR3 DNA: TGCGCCAGCAGCTTGCTGGGTAATCGCGAGCAGTACTTC
CDR3 protein: CASSLLGNREQYF

J gene: TRBJ2-5
clone size: many
D gene: NA
V gene: TRBV3-1
CDR3 DNA: TGTGCCAGCAGCCAAGATTCAGGGTACCAAGAGACCCAGTACTTC
CDR3 protein: CASSQDSGYQETQYF

J gene: TRBJ2-5
clone size: few
D gene: NA
V gene: TRBV10-3
CDR3 DNA: TGTGCCATCAGTGTTGGACCGGGACAAGCTCGCGTGGAGACCCAGTACTTC
CDR3 protein: CAISVGPGQARVETQYF

J gene: TRBJ1-6
clone size: many
D gene: NA
V gene: TRBV7-2
CDR3 DNA: TGTGCCAGCAGCCTCCGGGAATATTCACCCCTCCACTTT
CDR3 protein: CASSLREYSPLHF

J gene: TRBJ2-2
clone size: few
D gene: NA
V gene: TRBV6-5
CDR3 DNA: TGTGCCAGCAGTAAGGGGAGGGGGATACAGAACACCGGGGAGCTGTTTTTT
CDR3 protein: CASSKGRGIQNTGELFF

J gene: TRBJ2-1
clone size: NA
D gene: TRBD2
V gene: TRBV12-3/TRBV12-4
CDR3 DNA: TGTGCCAGCAGTGGAGACGAAGCGGGAGGGCTCTACAATGAGCAGTTCTTC
CDR3 protein: CASSGDEAGGLYNEQFF

J gene: TRBJ2-5
clone size: many
D gene: NA
V gene: TRBV30
CDR3 DNA: TGTGCCTGGAGTGACCGGTGGGGAGAGACCCAGTACTTC
CDR3 protein: CAWSDRWGETQYF

J gene: TRBJ1-1
clone size: many
D gene: NA
V gene: TRBV3-1
CDR3 DNA: TGTGCCAGCGGGGGGGGCCTTCTTCACACTGAAGCTTTCTTT
CDR3 protein: CASGGGLLHTEAFF

J gene: TRBJ1-5
clone size: many
D gene: NA
V gene: TRBV30
CDR3 DNA: TGTGCCTGGAGTGTATCCGGTGTTTTCTTTAATCAGCCCCAGCATTTT
CDR3 protein: CAWSVSGVFFNQPQHF

J gene: TRBJ1-5
clone size: many
D gene: TRBD1
V gene: TRBV4-1
CDR3 DNA: TGCGCCAGCAGCCAAGCGGACAGGGTAAGCAATCAGCCCCAGCATTTT
CDR3 protein: CASSQADRVSNQPQHF

J gene: TRBJ1-1
clone size: once
D gene: NA
V gene: TRBV5-6
CDR3 DNA: TGTGCCAGCAGCTTGTTTTCCGGGACGGCCTACACTGAAGCTTTCTTT
CDR3 protein: CASSLFSGTAYTEAFF

J gene: TRBJ1-2
clone size: NA
D gene: NA
V gene: TRBV2
CDR3 DNA: TGTGCCAGCAGTGTGGACTATGGCTACACCTTC
CDR3 protein: CASSVDYGYTF

J gene: TRBJ1-1
clone size: many
D gene: NA
V gene: TRBV5-5
CDR3 DNA: TGTGCCAGCAGCTTGGGACAGGAGGGGGCTTTCTTT
CDR3 protein: CASSLGQEGAFF

J gene: TRBJ1-2
clone size: NA
D gene: NA
V gene: TRBV6-1
CDR3 DNA: TGTGCCAGCACCTGGGGGACAAATAACTATGGCTACACCTTC
CDR3 protein: CASTWGTNNYGYTF

J gene: TRBJ1-4
clone size: many
D gene: NA
V gene: TRBV2
CDR3 DNA: TGTGCCAGCAGTGAAGGAAACAGAGCAACTAATGAAAAACTGTTTTTT
CDR3 protein: CASSEGNRATNEKLFF

J gene: TRBJ2-1
clone size: many
D gene: NA
V gene: TRBV5-1
CDR3 DNA: TGCGCCAGCCGTGCCCCCGCAGGGGGGTCCTACAATGAGCAGTTCTTC
CDR3 protein: CASRAPAGGSYNEQFF

J gene: TRBJ1-1
clone size: many
D gene: NA
V gene: TRBV12-3/TRBV12-4
CDR3 DNA: TGTGCCAGCAGTACTACAGGGATGAACACTGAAGCTTTCTTT
CDR3 protein: CASSTTGMNTEAFF

J gene: TRBJ1-2
clone size: many
D gene: TRBD1
V gene: TRBV3-1
CDR3 DNA: TGTGCCAGCAGCCAAGTGAGACAGGGCCGCTATGGCTACACCTTC
CDR3 protein: CASSQVRQGRYGYTF

J gene: TRBJ2-7
clone size: many
D gene: NA
V gene: TRBV4-1
CDR3 DNA: TGCGCCAGCAGCCAAGTCCCCCCTTATGTCTACGAGCAGTACTTC
CDR3 protein: CASSQVPPYVYEQYF

J gene: TRBJ2-3
clone size: few
D gene: NA
V gene: TRBV6-7
CDR3 DNA: TGTGCCAGCAGTTACTCGTCGGGGGTGGCAGATACGCAGTATTTT
CDR3 protein: CASSYSSGVADTQYF

J gene: TRBJ1-4
clone size: many
D gene: NA
V gene: TRBV4-1
CDR3 DNA: TGCGCCAGCAGCCAAGCCGATCTGATCCAGGCTGGCGAAAAACTGTTTTTT
CDR3 protein: CASSQADLIQAGEKLFF

J gene: TRBJ1-1
clone size: many
D gene: NA
V gene: TRBV5-4
CDR3 DNA: TGTGCCAGCAGCTGGGGATTCATGAACACTGAAGCTTTCTTT
CDR3 protein: CASSWGFMNTEAFF

J gene: TRBJ2-1
clone size: many
D gene: TRBD2
V gene: TRBV29-1
CDR3 DNA: TGCAGCGTTGCGACTAGCGGGAGGGGCGAGCAGTTCTTC
CDR3 protein: CSVATSGRGEQFF

J gene: TRBJ2-3
clone size: many
D gene: NA
V gene: TRBV11-2
CDR3 DNA: TGTGCCAGCAGCCCGCGACTAGATACGCAGTATTTT
CDR3 protein: CASSPRLDTQYF

J gene: TRBJ1-4
clone size: NA
D gene: NA
V gene: TRBV30
CDR3 DNA: TGTGCCTCCCACCGCGGGTGGGGAGGCGAAAAACTGTTTTTT
CDR3 protein: CASHRGWGGEKLFF

J gene: TRBJ2-7
clone size: NA
D gene: NA
V gene: TRBV10-3
CDR3 DNA: TGTGCCATCAGTGAAAGGGACCGTTCCTACGAGCAGTACTTC
CDR3 protein: CAISERDRSYEQYF

J gene: TRBJ2-2
clone size: many
D gene: NA
V gene: TRBV7-9
CDR3 DNA: TGTGCCAGCAGACCTTACAGGAGCCCAACCACCGGGGAGCTGTTTTTT
CDR3 protein: CASRPYRSPTTGELFF

J gene: TRBJ2-7
clone size: many
D gene: NA
V gene: TRBV2
CDR3 DNA: TGTGCCACTGCTAGAAGCGTTCTCCCACGCCAAACCTACGAGCAGTACTTC
CDR3 protein: CATARSVLPRQTYEQYF

J gene: TRBJ1-6
clone size: many
D gene: NA
V gene: TRBV20-1
CDR3 DNA: TGCAGTGCTAGTAAGGGGGGAAATTCACCCCTCCACTTT
CDR3 protein: CSASKGGNSPLHF

J gene: TRBJ1-3
clone size: many
D gene: TRBD1
V gene: TRBV27
CDR3 DNA: TGTGCCAGCAGTCCTGGGACAGCCTCTGGAAACACCATATATTTT
CDR3 protein: CASSPGTASGNTIYF

J gene: TRBJ1-1
clone size: few
D gene: NA
V gene: TRBV6-5
CDR3 DNA: TGTGCCAGCAGTTACTCCCGGCGGGGGGGAAATGAAGCTTTCTTT
CDR3 protein: CASSYSRRGGNEAFF

J gene: TRBJ2-3
clone size: many
D gene: TRBD1
V gene: TRBV7-9
CDR3 DNA: TGTGCCAGCAGCTCCCGGGACAGGGCAGCCACAGATACGCAGTATTTT
CDR3 protein: CASSSRDRAATDTQYF

J gene: TRBJ2-5
clone size: few
D gene: TRBD2
V gene: TRBV6-6
CDR3 DNA: TGTGCCAGCAGCCGTACCGGGACTAGAGTGGAGACCCAGTACTTC
CDR3 protein: CASSRTGTRVETQYF

J gene: TRBJ2-7
clone size: NA
D gene: NA
V gene: TRBV20-1
CDR3 DNA: TGCAGTGCTAGAGATCGCGACGGAAGCACCTACGAGCAGTACTTC
CDR3 protein: CSARDRDGSTYEQYF

J gene: TRBJ2-7
clone size: many
D gene: TRBD2
V gene: TRBV10-3
CDR3 DNA: TGTGCCATCAGTGAGTATTCGGGACTAGCGGGAGGGCCGTCCATCGAGCAGTACTTC
CDR3 protein: CAISEYSGLAGGPSIEQYF

J gene: TRBJ2-2
clone size: few
D gene: NA
V gene: TRBV14
CDR3 DNA: TGTGCCAGCAGCCGGGTTGATACAGGTACCGGGGAGCTGTTTTTT
CDR3 protein: CASSRVDTGTGELFF

J gene: TRBJ2-6
clone size: many
D gene: NA
V gene: TRBV5-1
CDR3 DNA: TGCGCCAGCAGCTTGCGGAACCTGGCAGGGACTGGGGCCAACGTCCTGACTTTC
CDR3 protein: CASSLRNLAGTGANVLTF

J gene: TRBJ2-7
clone size: many
D gene: NA
V gene: TRBV20-1
CDR3 DNA: TGCAGTGCAGGTGGGGTGAGTGAGCAGTACTTC
CDR3 protein: CSAGGVSEQYF

J gene: TRBJ2-3
clone size: many
D gene: NA
V gene: TRBV2
CDR3 DNA: TGTGCCAGCAGGGTGGAACCTCCTACGCAGTATTTT
CDR3 protein: CASRVEPPTQYF

J gene: TRBJ2-7
clone size: NA
D gene: NA
V gene: TRBV27
CDR3 DNA: TGTGCCAGCAGTTCCCCAGCTGAGCCCTACGAGCAGTACTTC
CDR3 protein: CASSSPAEPYEQYF

J gene: TRBJ1-3
clone size: many
D gene: TRBD1
V gene: TRBV3-1
CDR3 DNA: TGTGCCAGCAGCCCTAAGGGGGCGTCTGGAAACACCATATATTTT
CDR3 protein: CASSPKGASGNTIYF

J gene: TRBJ2-1
clone size: many
D gene: TRBD2
V gene: TRBV28
CDR3 DNA: TGTGCCAGCAGTTTGTCGCCGGGAGGGTATAATGAGCAGTTCTTC
CDR3 protein: CASSLSPGGYNEQFF

J gene: TRBJ1-3
clone size: many
D gene: NA
V gene: TRBV28
CDR3 DNA: TGTGCCAGCAGCCCGGACGTTAGCTCTGGAAACACCATATATTTT
CDR3 protein: CASSPDVSSGNTIYF

J gene: TRBJ2-1
clone size: many
D gene: TRBD1
V gene: TRBV11-3
CDR3 DNA: TGTGCCAGCAGCTCCCGGGACAGGGCTAATAATGAGCAGTTCTTC
CDR3 protein: CASSSRDRANNEQFF

J gene: TRBJ2-1
clone size: many
D gene: TRBD1
V gene: TRBV18
CDR3 DNA: TGTGCCAGCTCCTGGACAGGGCCGAACAATGAGCAGTTCTTC
CDR3 protein: CASSWTGPNNEQFF

J gene: TRBJ1-4
clone size: few
D gene: NA
V gene: TRBV28
CDR3 DNA: TGTGCCAGCAGTTCCTCATCCGGGGCCGTGGAGAAACTGTTTTTT
CDR3 protein: CASSSSSGAVEKLFF

J gene: TRBJ2-5
clone size: many
D gene: NA
V gene: TRBV11-2
CDR3 DNA: TGTGCCAGCAGCTTAGGTCCGTTAAAACAAGAGACCCAGTACTTC
CDR3 protein: CASSLGPLKQETQYF

J gene: TRBJ1-1
clone size: many
D gene: TRBD1
V gene: TRBV10-3
CDR3 DNA: TGTGCCATCAGTGAGCCAGGGGGAAAAGAAGCTTTCTTT
CDR3 protein: CAISEPGGKEAFF